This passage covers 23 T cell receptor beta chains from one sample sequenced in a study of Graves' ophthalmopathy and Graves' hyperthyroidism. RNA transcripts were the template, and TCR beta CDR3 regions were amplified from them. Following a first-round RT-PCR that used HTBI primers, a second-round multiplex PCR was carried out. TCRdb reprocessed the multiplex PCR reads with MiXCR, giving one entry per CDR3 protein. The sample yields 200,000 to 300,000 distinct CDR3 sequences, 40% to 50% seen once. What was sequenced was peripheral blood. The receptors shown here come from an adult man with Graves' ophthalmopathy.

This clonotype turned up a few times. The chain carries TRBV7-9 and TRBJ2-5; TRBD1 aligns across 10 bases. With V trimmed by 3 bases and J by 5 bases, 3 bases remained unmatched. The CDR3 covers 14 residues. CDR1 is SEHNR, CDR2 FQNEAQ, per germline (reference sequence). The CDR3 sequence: CASSFPGQGETQYF. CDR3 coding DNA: TGTGCCAGCAGCTTCCCGGGACAGGGGGAGACCCAGTACTTC. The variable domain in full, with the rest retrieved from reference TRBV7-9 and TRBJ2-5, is DTGVSQNPRHKITKRGQNVTFRCDPISEHNRLYWYRQTLGQGPEFLTYFQNEAQLEKSRLLSDRFSAERPKGSFSTLEIQRTEQGDSAMYLCASSFPGQGETQYFGPGTRLLVL.

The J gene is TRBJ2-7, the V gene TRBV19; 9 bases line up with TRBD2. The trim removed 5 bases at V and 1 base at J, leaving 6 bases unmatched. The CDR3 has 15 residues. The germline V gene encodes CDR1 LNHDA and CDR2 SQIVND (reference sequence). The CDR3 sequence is CASSAYSGSSYEQYF. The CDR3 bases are TGTGCCAGTAGTGCTTATAGCGGGAGTTCCTACGAGCAGTACTTC.

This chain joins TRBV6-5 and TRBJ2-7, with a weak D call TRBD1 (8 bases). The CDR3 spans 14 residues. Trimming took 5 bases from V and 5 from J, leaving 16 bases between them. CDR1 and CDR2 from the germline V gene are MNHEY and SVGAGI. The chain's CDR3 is CASSTGGGLNEQYF. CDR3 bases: TGTGCCAGCAGTACAGGGGGGGGATTGAACGAGCAGTACTTC.

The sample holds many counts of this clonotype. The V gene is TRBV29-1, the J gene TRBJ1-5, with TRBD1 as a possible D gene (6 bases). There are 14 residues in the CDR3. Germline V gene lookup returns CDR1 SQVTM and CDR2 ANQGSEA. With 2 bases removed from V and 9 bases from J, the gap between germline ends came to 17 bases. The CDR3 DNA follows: TGCAGCGTTGAACGATTGTCACAGGGTGGGCCCCAGCATTTT. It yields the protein CSVERLSQGGPQHF.

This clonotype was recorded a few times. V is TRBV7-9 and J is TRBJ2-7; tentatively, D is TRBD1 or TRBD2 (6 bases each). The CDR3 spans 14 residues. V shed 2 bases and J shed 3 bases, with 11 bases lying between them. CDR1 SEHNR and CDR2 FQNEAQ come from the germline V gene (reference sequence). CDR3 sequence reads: CASSLPGADYEQYF. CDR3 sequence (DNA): TGTGCCAGCAGCTTACCGGGGGCAGACTACGAGCAGTACTTC. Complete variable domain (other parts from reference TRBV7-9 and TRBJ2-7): DTGVSQNPRHKITKRGQNVTFRCDPISEHNRLYWYRQTLGQGPEFLTYFQNEAQLEKSRLLSDRFSAERPKGSFSTLEIQRTEQGDSAMYLCASSLPGADYEQYFGPGTRLTVT.

CDR3 nucleotides: TGTGCCAGCAGTTTAGTCCAGGCCCTTGGCTACACCTTC. It is translated as CASSLVQALGYTF. The rearrangement joins TRBV12-3 or TRBV12-4 to TRBJ1-2; D unresolved. This CDR3 contains 13 residues. Between the trimmed V and J ends, which lost 1 base and 7 bases, there was a span of 10 bases.

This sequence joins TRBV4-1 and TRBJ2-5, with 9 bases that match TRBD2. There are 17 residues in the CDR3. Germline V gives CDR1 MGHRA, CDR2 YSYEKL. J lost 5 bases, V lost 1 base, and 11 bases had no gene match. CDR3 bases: TGCGCCAGCAGCCAAGGAGGAGGACTAGCGATAGGGGAGACCCAGTACTTC. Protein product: CASSQGGGLAIGETQYF.

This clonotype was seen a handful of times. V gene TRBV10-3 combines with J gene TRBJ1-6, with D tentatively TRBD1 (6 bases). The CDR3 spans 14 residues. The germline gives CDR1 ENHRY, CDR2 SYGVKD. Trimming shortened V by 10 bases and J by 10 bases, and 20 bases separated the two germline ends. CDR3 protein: CASQRTATRSPLHF. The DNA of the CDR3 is TGTGCCAGCCAGAGGACAGCCACCAGGTCACCCCTCCACTTT.

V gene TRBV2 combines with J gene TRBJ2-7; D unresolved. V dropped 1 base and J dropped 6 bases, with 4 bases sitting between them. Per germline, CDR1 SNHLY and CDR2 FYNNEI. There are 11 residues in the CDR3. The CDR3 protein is CASSEEAEQYF. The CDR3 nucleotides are TGTGCCAGCAGTGAAGAAGCCGAGCAGTACTTC.

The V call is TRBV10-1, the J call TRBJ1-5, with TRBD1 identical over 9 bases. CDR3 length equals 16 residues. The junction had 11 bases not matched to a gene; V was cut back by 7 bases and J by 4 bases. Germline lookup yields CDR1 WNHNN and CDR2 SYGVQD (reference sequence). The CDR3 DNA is TGCGCCAGCACGCAAGACAGGGGGACAGGGAATCAGCCCCAGCATTTT. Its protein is CASTQDRGTGNQPQHF.

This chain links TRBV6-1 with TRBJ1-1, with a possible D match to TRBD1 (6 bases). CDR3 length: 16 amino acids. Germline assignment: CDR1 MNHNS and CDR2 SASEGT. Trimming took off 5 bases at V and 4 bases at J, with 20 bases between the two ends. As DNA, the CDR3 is TGTGCCAGCAGTTCCGGGGGGGGCAGGGAGGGCACTGAAGCTTTCTTT. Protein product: CASSSGGGREGTEAFF.

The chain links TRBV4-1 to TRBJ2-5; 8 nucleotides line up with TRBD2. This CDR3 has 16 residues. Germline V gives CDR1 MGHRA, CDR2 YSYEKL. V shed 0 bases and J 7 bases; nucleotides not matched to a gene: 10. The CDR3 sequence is CASSQDQGSGKGTQYF. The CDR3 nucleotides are TGCGCCAGCAGCCAAGATCAAGGTAGCGGGAAGGGGACCCAGTACTTC.

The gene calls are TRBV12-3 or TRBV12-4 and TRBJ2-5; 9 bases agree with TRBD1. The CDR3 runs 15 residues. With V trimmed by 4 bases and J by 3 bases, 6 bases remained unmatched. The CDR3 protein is CASSSLWTGEETQYF. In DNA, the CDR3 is TGTGCCAGCAGTTCCCTTTGGACAGGGGAAGAGACCCAGTACTTC.

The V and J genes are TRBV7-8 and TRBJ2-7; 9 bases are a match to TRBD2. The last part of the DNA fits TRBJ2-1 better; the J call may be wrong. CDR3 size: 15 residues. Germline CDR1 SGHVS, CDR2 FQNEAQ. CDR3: CASGRRGGTGNEQFF. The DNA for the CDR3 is TGTGCCAGCGGCAGGCGGGGGGGAACGGGGAATGAGCAGTTCTTC.

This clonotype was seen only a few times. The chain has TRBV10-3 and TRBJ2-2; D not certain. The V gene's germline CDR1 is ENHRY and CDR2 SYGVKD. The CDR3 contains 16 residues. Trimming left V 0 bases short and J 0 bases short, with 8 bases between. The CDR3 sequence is CAISESEPTNTGELFF. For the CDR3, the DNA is TGTGCCATCAGTGAGTCGGAGCCGACGAACACCGGGGAGCTGTTTTTT.

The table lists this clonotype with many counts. The DNA of the CDR3 is TGTGCCAGCAGCCCCCGCACCGGGACAGCGGACGGAGCTTTCTTT. This encodes CASSPRTGTADGAFF. V gene TRBV7-8 combines with J gene TRBJ1-1, with TRBD1 matching 7 bases. Germline CDR1 reads SGHVS; CDR2 reads FQNEAQ. Trimming cost V 5 bases and J 10 bases; bases outside gene matches: 16. This CDR3 spans 15 amino acids.

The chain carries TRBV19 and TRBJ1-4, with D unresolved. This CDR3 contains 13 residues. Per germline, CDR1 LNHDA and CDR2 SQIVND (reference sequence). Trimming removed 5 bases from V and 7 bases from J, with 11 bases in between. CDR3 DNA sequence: TGTGCCAGTAGTTCCTCCGGGATTGAAAAACTGTTTTTT. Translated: CASSSSGIEKLFF.

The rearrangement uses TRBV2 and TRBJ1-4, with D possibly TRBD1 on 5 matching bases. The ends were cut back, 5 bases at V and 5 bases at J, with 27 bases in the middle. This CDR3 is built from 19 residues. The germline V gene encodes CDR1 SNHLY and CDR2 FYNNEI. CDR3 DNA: TGTGCCAGCAGTCTTTGGACTAGCGGGGGTAGGGCCGGGAATGAAAAACTGTTTTTT. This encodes CASSLWTSGGRAGNEKLFF.

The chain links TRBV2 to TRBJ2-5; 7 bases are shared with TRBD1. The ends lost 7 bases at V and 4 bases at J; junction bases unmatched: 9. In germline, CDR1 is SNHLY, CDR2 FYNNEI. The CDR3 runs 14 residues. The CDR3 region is CASTSGQGVETQYF. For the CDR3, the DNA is TGTGCCAGCACGTCCGGGCAGGGGGTAGAGACCCAGTACTTC.

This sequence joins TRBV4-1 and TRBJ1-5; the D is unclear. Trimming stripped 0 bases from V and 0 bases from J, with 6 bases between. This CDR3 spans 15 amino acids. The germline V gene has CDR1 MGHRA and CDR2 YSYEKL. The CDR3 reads CASSQDADSNQPQHF. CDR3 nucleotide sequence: TGCGCCAGCAGCCAAGATGCAGATAGCAATCAGCCCCAGCATTTT.

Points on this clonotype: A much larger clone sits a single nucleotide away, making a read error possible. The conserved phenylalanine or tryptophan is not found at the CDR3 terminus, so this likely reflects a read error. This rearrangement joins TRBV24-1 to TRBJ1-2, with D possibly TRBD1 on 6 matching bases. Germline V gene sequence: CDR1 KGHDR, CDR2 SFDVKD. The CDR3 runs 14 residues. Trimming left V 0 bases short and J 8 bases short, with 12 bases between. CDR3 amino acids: CATSDLTTGSGYTL. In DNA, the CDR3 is TGTGCCACCAGTGATTTGACTACAGGGAGCGGCTACACCCTC.

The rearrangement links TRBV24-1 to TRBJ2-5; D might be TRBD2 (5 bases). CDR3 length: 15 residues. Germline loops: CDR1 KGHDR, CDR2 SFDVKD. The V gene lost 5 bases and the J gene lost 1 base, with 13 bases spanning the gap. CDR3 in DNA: TGTGCCACCAGTGCCGGAACTAGTACCCAAGAGACCCAGTACTTC. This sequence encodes CATSAGTSTQETQYF.

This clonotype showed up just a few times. CDR3 sequence: CASSRGRYSGANVLTF. The CDR3, as DNA: TGTGCCAGCAGCAGAGGGCGGTACTCTGGGGCCAACGTCCTGACTTTC. The rearrangement links TRBV5-8 to TRBJ2-6, with TRBD2 as a possible D gene (5 bases). Germline CDR1 is SGHTS and CDR2 is YDEGEE. Trimming stripped 4 bases from V and 0 bases from J, with 11 bases between. The CDR3 is 16 residues long.